These T cell receptor beta chains were read from a single sample in a study of CD8+ T cells in alopecia areata. Measured with immunoSEQ multiplex PCR; TCRdb has only the in-frame clones, and not every one. The sample lists more than 200,000 clones; more than 55% were seen once. The material was CD4+ T cells sorted from blood, obtained at week 44, from a patient treated with tofacitinib. These receptors were obtained from a human donor with alopecia areata. Each CDR3 is given without its conserved first and last residue. The D gene is left open where the match is weak. Clone size is shown for a subset of rows, as once, few, many or a class of expanded clone.

size: .; V: TRBV30; D: .; J: TRBJ1-4; CDR3: AWRRQSEKLF
size: .; V: TRBV5-5; D: .; J: TRBJ2-5; CDR3: ASSLAGSSQETQY
size: .; V: TRBV4-3; D: .; J: TRBJ2-5; CDR3: ASSQETGTQY
size: .; V: TRBV5-1; D: .; J: TRBJ2-2; CDR3: ASSLDGDGTGELF
size: .; V: TRBV11-2; D: TRBD2; J: TRBJ2-1; CDR3: ASGTSGVNEQF
size: .; V: TRBV25-1; D: TRBD1; J: TRBJ1-1; CDR3: ASSEGARGTTEAF
size: .; V: TRBV29-1; D: TRBD1; J: TRBJ1-4; CDR3: SVGTAGNEKLF
size: .; V: TRBV29-1; D: .; J: TRBJ1-2; CDR3: SATGARSGYT
size: .; V: TRBV30; D: .; J: TRBJ2-6; CDR3: AWSGSSGANVLT
size: .; V: TRBV29-1; D: .; J: TRBJ2-1; CDR3: SVERGRTYNEQF
size: .; V: TRBV29-1; D: TRBD1; J: TRBJ2-6; CDR3: SVTTRTGDNVLT
size: .; V: TRBV7-2; D: TRBD1; J: TRBJ2-7; CDR3: ASSYSTTGKDEQY
size: .; V: TRBV19; D: .; J: TRBJ2-3; CDR3: ASMKDTQY
size: .; V: TRBV7-3; D: TRBD1; J: TRBJ2-1; CDR3: ASSLMGQGLEQF
size: few; V: TRBV13; D: .; J: TRBJ2-5; CDR3: ASSQRRGEEGTQY
size: .; V: TRBV6-1; D: .; J: TRBJ2-1; CDR3: ASSRPPRVLF
size: few; V: TRBV5-1; D: .; J: TRBJ2-5; CDR3: ASSPPTGEETQY
size: few; V: TRBV15; D: .; J: TRBJ1-5; CDR3: ATARLANQPQH
size: .; V: TRBV19; D: .; J: TRBJ2-4; CDR3: ASSIGVGGGAGKNIQY
size: .; V: TRBV5-1; D: TRBD1; J: TRBJ2-5; CDR3: ASSFWDSQETQY
size: few; V: TRBV27; D: TRBD1; J: TRBJ1-2; CDR3: ASRDSGHYGYT
size: .; V: TRBV9; D: .; J: TRBJ2-1; CDR3: ASSVAWRGNEQF
size: few; V: TRBV27; D: .; J: TRBJ2-2; CDR3: ASSFVTAGELF
size: .; V: TRBV30; D: TRBD1; J: TRBJ2-2; CDR3: AWSVSRTGFFRELF
size: .; V: TRBV7-3; D: .; J: TRBJ2-3; CDR3: ASSLGSSDTQY
size: .; V: TRBV6-6; D: .; J: TRBJ1-2; CDR3: ASSRSTQGLDGYT
size: .; V: TRBV5-1; D: TRBD1; J: TRBJ2-3; CDR3: ASSSADRVAQY
size: .; V: TRBV30; D: .; J: TRBJ1-1; CDR3: AWSSGAGTEAF
size: once; V: TRBV5-6; D: .; J: TRBJ2-1; CDR3: ASSPSPRNEQF
size: .; V: TRBV25-1; D: TRBD1; J: TRBJ1-1; CDR3: ASGGQLNTEAF
size: .; V: TRBV7-2; D: TRBD1; J: TRBJ1-2; CDR3: ASSSLAGTGTFGYT
size: .; V: TRBV30; D: .; J: .; CDR3: AWTKQGSEQY
size: few; V: TRBV6-1; D: .; J: TRBJ1-6; CDR3: ASSEPLLTEWNSPLH
size: .; V: TRBV2; D: TRBD1; J: TRBJ1-2; CDR3: ASSRQGAGTGGYT
size: .; V: TRBV2; D: .; J: TRBJ1-5; CDR3: ASSDKPGGGQPQH
size: few; V: TRBV30; D: TRBD1; J: TRBJ1-1; CDR3: AWSVLQGSTEAF
size: .; V: TRBV15; D: TRBD1; J: TRBJ1-1; CDR3: ATSTRTGWVSEAF
size: .; V: TRBV30; D: .; J: TRBJ1-4; CDR3: AWSQMDRTNEKLF
size: .; V: TRBV29-1; D: .; J: TRBJ2-7; CDR3: SVSEGFGSYEQY
size: once; V: TRBV14; D: .; J: TRBJ2-5; CDR3: ASSLLGGLQETQY
size: few; V: TRBV29-1; D: TRBD1; J: TRBJ1-2; CDR3: SVEIDRGRGGYT
size: .; V: TRBV7-2; D: .; J: TRBJ1-5; CDR3: ASSGSPGSNQPQH
size: .; V: TRBV5-8; D: TRBD1; J: TRBJ1-1; CDR3: ASSFRGTEAF
size: .; V: TRBV29-1; D: .; J: TRBJ2-6; CDR3: SVDNDRSGANVLT
size: few; V: TRBV30; D: .; J: TRBJ1-1; CDR3: AWTVNTEAF
size: .; V: TRBV7-2; D: .; J: TRBJ2-6; CDR3: ASSGRSGANVLT
size: once; V: TRBV10-3; D: TRBD2; J: TRBJ2-3; CDR3: AISETSGFTDTQY
size: few; V: TRBV5-6; D: .; J: TRBJ1-5; CDR3: ASSSRRQPQH
size: .; V: TRBV7-6; D: .; J: TRBJ2-3; CDR3: ASSSPQGFTDTQY
size: many; V: TRBV5-6; D: TRBD1; J: TRBJ2-3; CDR3: ASSRQGVLTDTQY
size: .; V: TRBV5-1; D: TRBD2; J: TRBJ2-1; CDR3: ASSLLTSGGYNEQF
size: .; V: TRBV9; D: TRBD1; J: TRBJ1-6; CDR3: ASSVKTGSSPLH
size: .; V: TRBV29-1; D: .; J: TRBJ2-2; CDR3: SAGSPGELF
size: few; V: TRBV6-1; D: .; J: TRBJ2-1; CDR3: ASNNRERNEQF
size: few; V: TRBV7-2; D: TRBD2; J: TRBJ2-1; CDR3: ASSLHSSGGYYNEQF
size: .; V: TRBV14; D: .; J: TRBJ2-1; CDR3: ASSPLFSKYNEQF
size: .; V: TRBV27; D: .; J: TRBJ2-7; CDR3: ASSLYRGGEQY
size: few; V: TRBV7-6; D: .; J: TRBJ2-5; CDR3: ASSLAGTQY
size: .; V: TRBV15; D: .; J: TRBJ1-4; CDR3: ATGMVGGGNEKLF
size: .; V: TRBV2; D: .; J: TRBJ1-1; CDR3: ASSEEMNTEAF